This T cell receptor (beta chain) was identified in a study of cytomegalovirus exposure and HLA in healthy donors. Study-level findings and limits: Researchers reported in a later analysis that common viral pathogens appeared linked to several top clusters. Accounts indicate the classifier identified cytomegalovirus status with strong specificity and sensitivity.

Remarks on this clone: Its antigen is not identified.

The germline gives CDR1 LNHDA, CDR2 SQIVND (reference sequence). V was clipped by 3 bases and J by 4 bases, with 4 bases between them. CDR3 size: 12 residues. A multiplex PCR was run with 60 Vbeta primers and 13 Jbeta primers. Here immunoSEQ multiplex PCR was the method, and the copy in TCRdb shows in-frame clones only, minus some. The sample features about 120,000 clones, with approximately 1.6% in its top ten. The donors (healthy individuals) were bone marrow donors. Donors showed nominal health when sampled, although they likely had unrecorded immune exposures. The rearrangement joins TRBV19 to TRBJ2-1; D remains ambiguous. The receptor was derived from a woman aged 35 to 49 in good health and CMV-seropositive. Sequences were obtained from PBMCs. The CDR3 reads CASSIRYNEQFF. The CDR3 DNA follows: TGTGCCAGTAGTATCAGGTACAATGAGCAGTTCTTC. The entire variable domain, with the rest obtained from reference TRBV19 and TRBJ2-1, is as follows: DGGITQSPKYLFRKEGQNVTLSCEQNLNHDAMYWYRQDPGQGLRLIYYSQIVNDFQKGDIAEGYSVSREKKESFPLTVTSAQKNPTAFYLCASSIRYNEQFFGPGTRLTVL.